These T cell receptor beta chains were read from a single sample in a study of T cell responses to AZD1222 COVID-19 vaccine. Data came from immunoSEQ multiplex PCR; TCRdb stores just in-frame clones and leaves some out. The top ten hold roughly 1.7% of the sample, which has fewer than 200,000 clones, 85% to 95% seen once. Specimen: peripheral blood, collected 28 days after the second AZD1222 dose. The source is an adult who received the AZD1222 COVID-19 vaccine. Both conserved end residues are part of each CDR3.

>TRBJ1-4|TRBV28
CASSSSFPGQMFF
>TRBJ1-6|TRBV12-3/TRBV12-4
CASSFGNSPLHF
>TRBJ1-6|TRBV27
CASSDFSDDNSPLHF
>TRBJ2-3|TRBV7-8
CASSLGLGRTDTQYF
>TRBJ1-1|TRBV28
CASRKMGQGKAFF
>TRBJ2-1|TRBV18
CASSSISLTGGTNEQFF
>TRBJ2-2|TRBV18
CASSPPLWVGTGELFF
>TRBJ1-5|TRBV2
CASNSQGQGNQPQHF
>TRBJ1-6|TRBV7-9
CASRGLPENSPLHF
>TRBJ2-5|TRBV29-1
CSVALQGETQYF
>TRBJ1-6|TRBV7-2
CASRRTGSSYNSPLHF
>TRBJ2-5|TRBV19
CASQQGARGTNERYQETQYF
>TRBJ2-3|TRBV19
CASSINFPGTSTDTQYF
>TRBJ1-2|TRBV5-4
CASSSGQLSTSGYTF
>TRBJ2-7|TRBV19
CASSMAWTGLYEQYF
>TRBJ1-1|TRBV11-3
CASSQGATEAFF
>TRBJ2-7|TRBV10-3
CATLPGGLSVRTNSYEQYF
>TRBJ1-5|TRBV6-5
CASSQDRRKNQPQHF
>TRBJ1-2|TRBV19
CASSITGINGYTF
>TRBJ1-1|TRBV6-1
CASSEMWSKGEAFF
>TRBJ2-1|TRBV6-1
CASSERYEQFF
>TRBJ1-4|TRBV6-5
CATCSGRRVNEKLFF
>TRBJ1-4|TRBV5-1
CASSSGGSNEKLFF
>TRBJ1-2|TRBV9
CASSPREAARGYTF
>TRBJ1-3|TRBV4-3
CASSQGPTVKSGNTIYF
>TRBJ1-2|TRBV28
CATSQVPGYTF
>TRBJ1-1|TRBV7-9
CANRAVAMNTEAFF
>TRBJ2-4|TRBV24-1
CATSDLKTGRQYF
>TRBJ2-3|TRBV3-1/TRBV3-2
CASSQVRSGGGRDTQYF
>TRBJ1-5|TRBV7-2
CASSLVWGSNQPQHF
>TRBJ2-5|TRBV2
CASSDLQETQYF
>TRBJ2-2|TRBV27
CASSRGPDGELFF
>TRBJ2-7|TRBV19
CASSNPLRGSYEQYF
>TRBJ2-7|TRBV28
CASSSSEGLSSYEQYF
>TRBJ2-3|TRBV27
CASSLGSTSTDTQYF
>TRBJ2-6|TRBV11-3
CASSLDLLTLAGANVLTF
>TRBJ1-6|TRBV7-2
CASSLNRQDNSPLHF
>TRBJ2-1|TRBV3-1/TRBV3-2
CASSPRTSYNEQFF
>TRBJ2-1|TRBV6-2/TRBV6-3
CASSYSRGVYNEQFF
>TRBJ2-7|TRBV19
CASSRTSGRSEQYF
>TRBJ2-3|TRBV3-1/TRBV3-2
CASSPGVTGTDTQYF
>TRBJ2-3|TRBV12-3/TRBV12-4
CASSFVRLDTQYF
>TRBJ1-6|TRBV6-2/TRBV6-3
CASSRGSDSPLHF
>TRBJ1-2|TRBV4-3
CASSQDLRKPRSGYTF
>TRBJ2-5|TRBV6-4
CASSPNALAGGETQYF
>TRBJ1-1|TRBV27
CASSLIPGGAGAFF